This entry describes one T cell receptor beta chain. Its antigen is as yet unknown. The germline CDR1 and CDR2 sequences are SQVTM and ANQGSEA. V shed 5 bases and J shed 0 bases, with 13 bases lying between them. There are 15 residues in the CDR3. The timepoints at which blood was sampled were baseline, cycle 4 day 1, and cycle 7 day 1. Measured with immunoSEQ multiplex PCR; TCRdb has only the in-frame clones, and not every one. The sample carries about 19,000 clones, about 77% recorded once. The source of the sample is a study of OX40 agonist ivuxolimab in advanced cancers. Across the study: With a range of roughly 20 to 85, age averaged roughly 61 years, and approximately 83% were male. Three patients, one with hepatocellular carcinoma and two with cutaneous melanoma, achieved partial responses. Findings of the study overall: At 0.1 to 3.0 mg/kg and by week 6, clonal expansion occurred in CD4+ and CD8+ blood T cells.

The chain couples TRBV29-1 to TRBJ2-2; the D gene is possibly TRBD1 (6 bases). The sequence came from an adult with an advanced solid tumor such as melanoma, head and neck, liver or kidney cancer. The sequencing used CD4+ or CD8+ T cells sorted from blood, collected in a trial of the OX40 agonist ivuxolimab. This CDR3 is CSVFGTLSNTGELFF. In DNA, the CDR3 is TGCAGCGTTTTCGGGACACTGTCGAACACCGGGGAGCTGTTTTTT.